This TCR beta chain was documented in a study of cytomegalovirus exposure and HLA in healthy donors (dated by TCRdb to 2015 to 2018). About the study as a whole: An earlier analysis of approximately 550 of the donors reported approximately 300 Gb of sequence data and roughly 100 million unique TCR beta sequences from some 180 million T cells. The study profiled the T cell repertoires of some 610 subjects by immunosequencing and related them to cytomegalovirus serostatus. HLA typing covered class I and class II loci at four-digit resolution. Donor age, sex, ethnicity and CMV serostatus were compiled together with the repertoire data. An early release covering over 500 HLA-typed donors comprised 250 to 350 gigabases of sequencing data and around 80 million unique TCR sequences. The aim of the study was to test whether cataloging public T cell receptors could identify signatures of past pathogen exposure. Along with the approximately 620-subject first cohort, a separate validation cohort of 120 different subjects was used. Among 300 to 450 genotyped donors of the cohort, an average of about 240,000 unique TCR beta nucleotide sequences were sequenced per donor, roughly 20% of them non-productive. In an earlier analysis of 587 of the donors, high-throughput TCR beta sequencing was used to judge whether each TCR beta V gene segment behaved as functional or pseudogenic. Four or five DR-DQ haplotypes were treated as single units for association and clustering because of strong linkage in the cohort. Typing coverage varied by locus: 629-630 donors for A, B, C, DRB1 and DQB1; more than 500 for DQA1; approximately 570 for DPA1; 450 to 480 for DPB1. Rather than using new phenotypic data, the later analysis identified candidate immune exposures from TCR beta sequences and from how often those sequences occurred across donors. To predict cytomegalovirus infection status, the study brought together high-throughput TCR immunosequencing, statistical association of individual TCRs with disease status, and machine learning. All discovery cohort repertoires had been generated using a single sequencing platform. In a later analysis, previously published TCR beta repertoires from 550 to 750 donors were re-analyzed and high-resolution HLA genotyping was added so that TCR occurrence patterns could be studied. Genome-wide SNP genotypes for about 65% of the 666 donors were used in a later genetic analysis, which treated that subset as a discovery cohort. Among the roughly 400 genotyped donors, around 81% belonged to the genetic ancestry cluster associated with self-reported Caucasian donors.

The trim is 0 bases for V and 4 bases for J, with a gap of 10 bases between the germline ends. The CDR3 contains 14 residues, cysteine and phenylalanine counted. The kept DNA is CDR3 alone, 42 bases in frame from the first base. CDR1 and CDR2 are read off the germline V gene as SGHDT and YYEEEE. Details on this clone: The target of this receptor is not known. Base quality data are lacking; no much larger clone is found one base away.

The library was made by the immunoSEQ multiplex PCR assay. For the multiplex PCR, a mixture combining 60 forward primers for TCR Vbeta segments and 13 reverse primers for TCR Jbeta segments was used. A multiplex PCR assay on genomic DNA amplified the CDR3 region of rearranged TCR beta genes. On the Illumina HiSeq System, the amplified TCR beta libraries were sequenced as 87-base-pair reads. On the study's bioinformatics: In a later analysis, roughly 80 million unique TCR beta chains were counted across the roughly 700 repertoires, and approximately 11 million of these chains were shared by at least two donors. A nearest-neighbor algorithm error-corrected the raw reads and collapsed the reads into unique sequences, merging closely related sequences to remove PCR and sequencing errors. V, D and J gene segments were assigned by aligning CDR3 sequences to IMGT reference sequences. For a sequence to be retained, a match of at least six nucleotides was required to both a V gene segment and a J gene segment. Rearrangements were classified as productive when the CDR3 lacked stop codons and remained in frame with V and J, and all other rearrangements were classified as non-productive. Following IMGT convention, CDR3 was defined as the stretch from the second conserved V-encoded cysteine up to the conserved J-encoded phenylalanine. Sequences without an unambiguous match to a single V gene segment were excluded from the earlier analysis of about 600 of the donors. An earlier analysis of several hundred of the donors called V segments functional above 56.7% productive rearrangements and segregating when the between-donor standard deviation exceeded 5%. A statistical classification framework was developed to diagnose cytomegalovirus status using the catalog of TCR beta chain sequences. In a later analysis, TCR nucleotide sequences were compared against IMGT/GENE-DB human TR gene sequences so that V and J genes could be assigned. A later analysis assigned CDR3 sequences and most-parsimonious VDJ recombination scenarios with the TCRdist pipeline. A later analysis defined each TCR beta chain by its CDR3 amino acid sequence plus V-gene family, and excluded reads lacking a unique V-gene family. A later analysis removed 592 highly shared, low-generation-probability nucleotide sequences to deal with suspected cross-contamination and a sequencing artifact. For each public chain, a later analysis derived a clonal expansion index from normalized ranks of inferred template counts within each repertoire. A later analysis computed generation probabilities with a VDJ recombination model fitted to out-of-frame rearrangements, and checked the results against IGoR. A later analysis scored TCR-TCR, TCR-HLA and TCR-CMV co-occurrence with hypergeometric tests, applying a repertoire-size bias correction to TCR pairs. In a later analysis, false discovery rates were estimated by permuting HLA or CMV assignments 20 times. A later analysis grouped co-occurring TCRs with DBSCAN, adding TCRdist sequence similarity when clustering within HLA-allele-positive subsets. Repertoires with fewer than 30,000 or more than 120,000 public chains, plus five repertoires with anomalous nucleotide sharing, were excluded from co-occurrence clustering. What TCRdb holds here is the immuneACCESS table cut down to in-frame rearrangements. Part of the clones is not present; checked against another copy, under half of the missing clones reflect an unresolved V gene, and the others are unexplained. V and J calls and clone size follow that table, whereas D and trimming were derived from the DNA. The sample records approximately 180,000 clones, about four fifths of which are singletons. The biggest ten clones account for 1.6% of the sample.

Study-level results and caveats: In an earlier analysis of more than 500 of the donors, most TCR beta V segments appeared in productive rearrangements about 87% or about 30% of the time, broadly matching IMGT annotations. V-gene and J-gene trimming of TCR beta chains was associated with a missense DCLRE1C variant in a later genetic analysis, and the association was replicated in an independent cohort. Linkage disequilibrium might explain the correlated functional status among segregating V segments, but an unknown experimental factor could not be excluded. CMV serostatus was the only immune exposure information available for the cohort. In vitro tests confirmed that three of the cytomegalovirus-associated TCR beta chains recognize cytomegalovirus antigens. The authors suggested that the approach could potentially be extended to other disease states and immunological phenotypes. The classifier was reported to diagnose cytomegalovirus status with high specificity and sensitivity in both the original cohort and the validation cohort. Only TCR beta chains were sequenced in this cohort, and the absence of alpha or paired-chain data limited detectable features. A later analysis found that most CMV-associated TCR beta chains appeared HLA-restricted, with HLA associations seemingly driven largely by CMV exposure. Roughly uniform sequencing depth across donors was assumed in presence/absence analyses, although this assumption may not hold. The earlier analysis of a few hundred of the donors excluded 15 to 20 rarely observed V segments, including chromosome 9 orphons, because counts were too low. Because some donors lacked HLA typing at each locus, the association tests relied only on the typed subset. In the study, about 150 TCR beta chains were listed as associated with cytomegalovirus. Because the 87-base-pair reads could not distinguish some IMGT-functional V segments, including TRBV6-2 and TRBV6-3, those segments were excluded. According to a later analysis, parvovirus B19, influenza, CMV and Epstein-Barr virus appeared linked to several top co-occurrence clusters. A later analysis found that HLA-associated TCR beta chains were more clonally expanded and had lower generation probabilities than equally common non-associated chains. Strong co-occurrence of HLA alleles, especially DR and DQ, made assigning TCR associations to individual alleles difficult. In a later analysis, TCR association rates were found to vary across HLA loci, with the most associated TCRs seen for DRB1 alleles and the fewest for HLA-C alleles. A cluster of highly shared sequence variants was judged likely to represent a technical artifact of the sequencing pipeline. A further reported finding was that TCR beta sequences accurately predicted the HLA-A and HLA-B alleles for most subjects in the first cohort. Most TCR sequences were observed very rarely across donors, whereas some public TCRs were present in many individuals. Specific HLA alleles were associated with around 18,000 TCR beta sequences at a false discovery rate of 0.05 in a later analysis. A later genetic analysis reported fewer N-insertions in productive TCRs among donors in an Asian-associated ancestry cluster than the roughly 640-donor mean.

The cohort consisted of 600 or so healthy bone marrow donors. Cohort members were all nominally healthy when sampled, although unrecorded immune exposures were likely present. The donor was CMV seronegative and was included in the group of a few hundred seronegative cohort members. Every donor gave a peripheral blood sample, and the peripheral blood mononuclear cells from that sample were used for TCR beta sequencing. The Qiagen DNeasy Blood Extraction Kit was used to extract genomic DNA from the blood cell samples. The specimen sequenced was PBMCs. Rearrangement joined TRBV5-6 to TRBJ1-2; too little of a D gene remains to name it. The source of this sequence is a woman between 50 and 59 years old in good health and CMV-seronegative. This receptor has the CDR3 CASSLADTRYGYTF. The DNA sequence is TGTGCCAGCAGCTTGGCCGACACTCGCTATGGCTACACCTTC. The CDR3, completed at both ends by the reference TRBV5-6 and TRBJ1-2 genes, gives the full variable domain DAGVTQSPTHLIKTRGQQVTLRCSPKSGHDTVSWYQQALGQGPQFIFQYYEEEERQRGNFPDRFSGHQFPNYSSELNVNALLLGDSALYLCASSLADTRYGYTFGSGTRLTVV.